This T cell receptor beta chain was identified in a study of blood T cell repertoires in COVID-19. Study-level background: T cells, B-cell-depleted T cells, or PBMCs supplied cDNA or gDNA.

Measured with immunoSEQ multiplex PCR; TCRdb has only the in-frame clones, and not every one. Found here are 380,000 or so clones, 86% of them singletons; the top ten hold around 7.5%. The CDR3 contains 15 residues. With 3 bases clipped from V and 6 bases from J, the junction kept 7 bases outside the gene matches. Germline values: CDR1 KGHSH, CDR2 LQKENI. This rearrangement joins TRBV18 to TRBJ2-7, with 11 bases matching TRBD1. This TCR came from a woman aged 55-69 years with COVID-19, enrolled during active disease. Material for sequencing was peripheral blood. CDR3 nucleotide sequence: TGTGCCAGCTCACCCCTTCCGGGACAGGGGGGCGAGCAGTACTTC. This translates into CASSPLPGQGGEQYF.